The T cell receptor beta chain under discussion was sequenced for a study of CD8 T cells in ankylosing spondylitis (dated by TCRdb to about 2017). About the full investigation: To find TCR variants linked to disease, the study profiled T cell receptor beta repertoires in ankylosing spondylitis patients and healthy donors. The full study cohort comprised 25 ankylosing spondylitis patients and roughly 110 healthy donors. Peripheral blood was sampled, and synovial fluid was additionally collected from ankylosing spondylitis patients. Study-level results and caveats: According to the report, matched synovial fluid samples from ankylosing spondylitis patients were significantly enriched for the disease-linked clones. Some motif variants were previously reported in synovial fluid and blood of reactive arthritis patients, suggesting common disease-initiation mechanisms. A TCR beta motif of about eight highly homologous amino acid variants appeared characteristic of blood from ankylosing spondylitis patients. The disease-linked clones showed a CD8+ phenotype and occurred at relatively low frequencies in peripheral blood.

The sequencer listed for this sample is Illumina HiSeq 2500. Quantitative 5'-RACE with molecular barcodes was used to prepare TCR beta libraries. The study's own analysis went as follows. A new computational method, built on a probabilistic model of VDJ rearrangement, was used to identify disease-linked TCR variants. The public reads were reprocessed in TCRdb via fastp at Q25 and MiXCR, keeping in-frame beta chains. Duplicate CDR3 protein sequences are folded into a single record with the most common DNA and genes. These V and J calls originate from TCRdb's pipeline instead of the authors' own analysis. The sample table records hundreds of thousands of distinct CDR3 sequences; around 11% of these occur just once. Roughly 0.51% of the sample belongs to the ten largest clones. At the junction V is shortened by 6 bases and J by 0 bases; bases outside the gene matches: 8. Inclusive of the bounding cysteine and phenylalanine, the CDR3 is 16 residues long. Only the CDR3 part of the read is kept: 48 bases, read in frame from the first base.

For this clonotype: No cognate antigen has been identified for it. The input lacks base qualities; no much larger clone sits a single base away.

The sample comprised blood, either unsorted or a sorted T cell fraction (not recorded which). The rearrangement joined TRBV12-3 or TRBV12-4 to TRBJ2-3; 8 bases in the junction line up with TRBD1. The sequence derives from a male donor with ankylosing spondylitis. The CDR3 region reads CASSRRRTGSTDTQYF. The DNA sequence is given as TGTGCCAGCAGCCGCCGTAGGACAGGGAGCACAGATACGCAGTATTTT.